The 8 T cell receptor beta chains presented below share a single source sample, sequenced in a study of OX40 agonist ivuxolimab in advanced cancers. TCRdb keeps only in-frame clones here, not all; method: immunoSEQ multiplex PCR. The table has approximately 40,000 clones, around 93% seen once; the top ten hold roughly 9.8%. Material: CD4+ or CD8+ T cells sorted from blood, obtained in a trial of the OX40 agonist ivuxolimab. These receptors originate from an adult with an advanced solid tumor such as melanoma, head and neck, liver or kidney cancer.

This clone is a singleton in its sample. V usage is TRBV9 and J usage is TRBJ1-2; perhaps TRBD1 as D (5 bases). Per germline, CDR1 SGDLS and CDR2 YYNGEE. The CDR3 totals 11 residues. Trimming left V 6 bases short and J 8 bases short, with 11 bases between. The CDR3 protein is CASTAGSGYTF. The CDR3, as DNA: TGTGCCAGCACCGCAGGGAGCGGCTACACCTTC.

This chain connects TRBV2 to TRBJ2-3, with D tentatively TRBD2 (6 bases). This CDR3 contains 11 residues. Between the trimmed V and J ends, which lost 10 bases and 14 bases, there was a span of 19 bases. Looked up from germline, CDR1 is SNHLY and CDR2 is FYNNEI. In DNA, the CDR3 is TGTGCCACGAGGGAGACTAGTACCTCGTATTTT. Its translation: CATRETSTSYF.

DNA for the CDR3: TGTGCCAGCAGCGTAGCGAACGGTCCTGGAAACACCATATATTTT. Translating it yields CASSVANGPGNTIYF. This chain links TRBV9 with TRBJ1-3, with no clear D. V dropped 0 bases and J dropped 2 bases, with 9 bases sitting between them. This CDR3 has 15 residues. CDR1 and CDR2 (germline): SGDLS, YYNGEE.

Only a few counts were recorded for this clone. V usage is TRBV19 and J usage is TRBJ1-4, with D unresolved. The CDR3 covers 13 residues. The germline V gene encodes CDR1 LNHDA and CDR2 SQIVND (reference sequence). V was trimmed by 6 bases and J by 8 bases, leaving 13 bases between them. The CDR3 sequence is CASSVWTLEKLFF. CDR3 DNA: TGTGCCAGTAGCGTCTGGACTTTAGAAAAACTGTTTTTT.

This clone was recorded once. V is TRBV27 and J is TRBJ2-1; 10 positions agree with TRBD2. The V segment lost 0 bases and the J segment 6 bases; nucleotides outside the gene matches: 2. The CDR3 has 15 amino acids. The V gene's germline CDR1 is MNHEY and CDR2 SMNVEV (reference sequence). The CDR3 DNA reads as TGTGCCAGCAGTTTATCACTAGCGGGGCTCAATGAGCAGTTCTTC. This encodes CASSLSLAGLNEQFF.

This clone has just a few counts. The chain uses TRBV27 and TRBJ2-2; TRBD2 aligns across 10 bases. Germline CDR1 reads MNHEY; CDR2 reads SMNVEV (reference sequence). V dropped 7 bases and J dropped 5; count of bases not matched to a gene: 7. This CDR3 has 15 residues. CDR3 DNA: TGTGCCAGCACCTCCGGGACTAGCGCTACCGGGGAGCTGTTTTTT. This sequence encodes CASTSGTSATGELFF.

The chain combines TRBV9 with TRBJ2-1; D may be TRBD1 (5 bases). Trimming removed 2 bases from V and 7 bases from J, with 16 bases in between. The CDR3 extends over 15 amino acids. CDR1 and CDR2 (germline): SGDLS, YYNGEE. CDR3 sequence: CASSVGRSPRNEQFF. The CDR3 DNA reads TGTGCCAGCAGCGTGGGGCGCTCCCCAAGGAATGAGCAGTTCTTC.

V is TRBV27 and J is TRBJ2-1; D gene uncertain. The CDR3 length is 15 residues. In germline, CDR1 is MNHEY, CDR2 SMNVEV (reference sequence). Deletions cut 2 bases from V and 3 bases from J, with 11 bases between. CDR3: CASSLGQLNYNEQFF. The DNA of the CDR3 is TGTGCCAGCAGTTTAGGGCAGCTGAACTACAATGAGCAGTTCTTC.